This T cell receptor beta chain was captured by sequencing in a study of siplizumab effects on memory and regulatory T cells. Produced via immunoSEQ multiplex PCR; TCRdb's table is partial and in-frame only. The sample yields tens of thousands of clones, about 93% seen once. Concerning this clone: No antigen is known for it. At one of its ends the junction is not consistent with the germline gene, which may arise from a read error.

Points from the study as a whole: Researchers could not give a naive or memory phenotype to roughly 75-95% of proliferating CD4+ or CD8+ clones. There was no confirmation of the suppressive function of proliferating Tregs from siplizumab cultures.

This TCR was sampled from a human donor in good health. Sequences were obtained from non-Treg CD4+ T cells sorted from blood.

CDR3 nucleotides: TGCAGCGTGGAAGGGAGGAGTCCTATTGGCTACACCTTC. It yields the protein CSVEGRSPIGYTF. J is TRBJ1-2 and V is TRBV29-1; no clear D. The germline CDR1 and CDR2 sequences are SQVTM and ANQGSEA. The CDR3 totals 13 residues.